This T cell receptor beta chain stems from a study of shared clonotypes between healthy human individuals (dated by TCRdb to the early 2020s). Study-wide context: Three men and a couple of women, aged 18 to 49 years, made up the cohort. For each donor, CD4 naive and CD4 memory were each given three plates, CD8 naive was given two plates, and CD8 memory was given one plate. To estimate repertoire size and how much clonotype sharing occurs between individuals, the study deeply sequenced the blood TCR repertoires of five healthy adults. Different laboratories and diverse techniques were used to prepare libraries and sequence TCR repertoires, to increase sequencing depth and limit assay-specific biases. Per donor, leukapheresis produced somewhere between about 0.85 and 9.5 billion PBMCs.

In the case of this clone: Its antigen specificity is not known. No per-base quality is available; no much larger clone lies one base away.

TCR CDR3 regions were amplified from genomic DNA by multiplex PCR using the deep immunoSEQ assay. Extracted genomic DNA from each cell subset was spread evenly across all wells of several immunoSEQ 96-well plates, with each plate serving as a replicate. For sorted subsets, each replicate PCR was loaded with around 220 ng genomic DNA, equivalent to 25,000 to 35,000 T cell genomes. The purified libraries were quantified using a Qubit 3.0 fluorometer, sized with a Bioanalyzer 2100, and then quantified again using the KAPA Library Quantification kit. Each immunoSEQ 96-well plate was sequenced on its own single-read 150-cycle Illumina NextSeq 550 flow cell. The study's processing was this. The immunoSEQ output contained only junctional sequences without quality scores, so filtering could not match that applied to full-length reads. To assign V/J genes and CDR3, sequences were annotated using PyIR, a Python wrapper for IgBLAST v1.9, with IMGT germline references. Reads were filtered out if the reads had weak V/J assignments (E-value above 1e-6), no CDR3, stop codons, out-of-frame junctions, or ambiguous translated residues. V3J clonotypes were defined as sequences sharing an identical inferred V gene, J gene, and CDR3 amino acid sequence. Percentage overlap between repertoires was calculated by dividing the number of shared unique clonotypes by the size of the smaller repertoire. RTK rarefaction, the Chao1 estimator, and Recon v2.1 estimates of unobserved clonotypes were used to assess repertoire richness. OLGA was used to compute generation probabilities for all TCRbeta clonotypes that the gDNA method yielded from a handful of donors. TCRdb re-hosts the immuneACCESS table, in-frame sequences only. Its copies lack some clones; in the studies checked, an unresolved V gene accounts for under half of them, and the cause for the rest is not known. D and trimming were read from the DNA, whereas the V and J calls and clone size are those reported in that table. The sample table records around 2,000,000 clones; 85% to 95% of these occur just once. The ten largest account for roughly 0.13% of the sample.

The donors were healthy, HIV-negative adults who had no recently reported acute infections or vaccinations. Every donor was a Caucasian adult living in Nashville, Tennessee, USA. CD4+ T cells were enriched by magnetic negative selection; naive cells were then positively selected on CD45RA, and the negative fraction formed the memory subset. Blood was obtained by leukapheresis, after which PBMCs were separated by Ficoll-Histopaque density gradient centrifugation and cryopreserved in liquid nitrogen vapor phase. Analytical flow cytometry was used to check the purity and quantity of each magnetically sorted T cell population. Genomic DNA was isolated from every sorted fraction and measured by UV absorbance on a Nanodrop 2000c. What the study reported, not specific to this receptor: Only blood was sampled, and tissue TCR repertoires likely differ from those in blood. Higher generation probabilities were observed for clonotypes shared by all four sorted-subset donors than for non-shared clonotypes. Across several donors, about 4.5% of naive CD4, 3% to 3.5% of naive CD8, around 2.1% of memory CD4, and over 0.35% of memory CD8 clonotypes were shared. Even with the large sequencing depth, rarefaction of the sorted-subset datasets indicated that sequencing was incomplete. Naive subsets generally had larger estimated clonotype richness than memory subsets. Pairwise subsampling led to the expectation that sequencing depth would affect the degree of clonotype sharing among donors. The small number of donors limited the genetic and exposure-history diversity represented.

The TCR was taken from a man aged 18 to 35 in good health. The sample was naive CD4+ T cells sorted from blood. The sample's cell subset or site, from its label and the paper: CD45RA+ positively selected.

The CDR3: CASNRATNEKLFF. The DNA is as follows: TGTGCCAGTAACAGAGCAACTAATGAAAAACTGTTTTTT. The chain uses TRBV14 and TRBJ1-4; a confident D gene designation cannot be given. Taken from cysteine to phenylalanine, the CDR3 has 13 residues. Kept here is only the CDR3 DNA, which spans 39 bases and is read in frame from base 1. CDR1 and CDR2 were assigned from the germline V gene as SGHDN and FVKESK. V and J lose 9 bases and 0 bases, and a span of 8 bases separates them.